This is a list of T cell receptor beta chains from one sample in a study of blood T cell repertoires in COVID-19. TCRdb keeps only in-frame clones here, not all; method: immunoSEQ multiplex PCR. The table shows 200,000 to 250,000 clones, with around 90% occurring only once. The sample was PBMCs or T cells enriched from blood (not recorded which). These receptors were collected from a man in his fifties who had been exposed to COVID-19. Both conserved end residues are part of each CDR3. Fields, in order: V gene, J gene, clone size, D gene, CDR3 protein, CDR3 DNA. A D gene is named only where the DNA matches it firmly. For some rows the clone size is stated as once, few or many, or as a class when expanded; others skip it.

TRBV18	TRBJ2-3	NA	NA	CASSPPGLDTQYF	TGTGCCAGCTCACCACCGGGGCTGGATACGCAGTATTTT
TRBV5-1	TRBJ2-1	NA	NA	CASSPHQVATLAEQFF	TGCGCCAGCAGCCCCCACCAGGTAGCGACACTTGCTGAGCAGTTCTTC
TRBV15	TRBJ1-5	NA	NA	CATSRDLSGNQPQHF	TGTGCCACCAGCAGAGATCTTTCGGGCAATCAGCCCCAGCATTTT
TRBV5-1	TRBJ1-4	NA	TRBD1	CASSLGQGIVFNEKLFF	TGCGCCAGCAGCTTGGGACAGGGGATCGTCTTTAATGAAAAACTGTTTTTT
TRBV3-1/TRBV3-2	TRBJ2-1	NA	NA	CASSQVVGTSYNEQFF	TGTGCCAGCAGCCAAGTCGTGGGGACTTCCTACAATGAGCAGTTCTTC
TRBV6-4	TRBJ2-3	NA	TRBD2	CASSDEPGGRTDTQYF	TGTGCCAGCAGTGACGAGCCGGGGGGACGCACAGATACGCAGTATTTT
TRBV5-1	TRBJ2-5	NA	TRBD1	CASSYGQGETQYF	TGCGCCAGCAGCTACGGACAGGGAGAGACCCAGTACTTC
TRBV7-2	TRBJ1-2	NA	NA	CASRHARGRVRGYTF	TGTGCCAGCAGGCACGCTAGGGGGAGGGTAAGAGGCTACACCTTC
TRBV19	TRBJ1-2	NA	NA	CASTNRDGYGYTF	TGTGCCAGTACTAACAGGGATGGCTATGGCTACACCTTC
TRBV19	TRBJ1-2	NA	NA	CASSIFRFSYGYTF	TGTGCCAGTAGTATATTTCGTTTCTCCTATGGCTACACCTTC
TRBV18	TRBJ2-1	NA	NA	CASSPRAQGAANEQFF	TGTGCCAGCTCACCAAGGGCACAGGGTGCTGCCAATGAGCAGTTCTTC
TRBV29-1	TRBJ1-1	NA	TRBD1	CSVEQGASTEAFF	TGCAGCGTTGAGCAGGGGGCGAGCACTGAAGCTTTCTTT
TRBV5-4	TRBJ2-2	NA	NA	CASSLGTLALNTGELFF	TGTGCCAGCAGCTTGGGAACCCTAGCGCTAAACACCGGGGAGCTGTTTTTT
TRBV28	TRBJ1-2	NA	TRBD1	CASSSETGYNYGYTF	TGTGCCAGCAGTTCCGAGACAGGGTATAACTATGGCTACACCTTC
TRBV12-3/TRBV12-4	TRBJ1-5	NA	NA	CASGGGGDQPQHF	TGTGCCAGCGGAGGGGGAGGGGACCAGCCCCAGCATTTT
TRBV19	TRBJ1-5	NA	TRBD1	CASSARGTGAVSNQPQHF	TGTGCCAGTAGTGCAAGGGGAACAGGGGCCGTTAGCAATCAGCCCCAGCATTTT
TRBV9	TRBJ1-1	once	NA	CASSVSTEFTEAFF	TGTGCCAGCAGCGTATCGACAGAATTTACTGAAGCTTTCTTT
TRBV28	TRBJ1-1	NA	NA	CASTLRTDAEAFF	TGTGCCAGCACCCTTCGCACTGATGCTGAAGCTTTCTTT
TRBV5-1	TRBJ1-4	once	NA	CASSLGQGNEKLFF	TGCGCCAGCAGCTTGGGCCAGGGCAATGAAAAACTGTTTTTT
TRBV5-4	TRBJ1-1	NA	TRBD1	CASSLPGTGNTEAFF	TGTGCCAGCAGCTTGCCCGGGACAGGGAACACTGAAGCTTTCTTT
TRBV18	TRBJ2-3	NA	NA	CASTSSRVTDTQYF	TGTGCCAGCACCTCGTCGAGAGTGACAGATACGCAGTATTTT
TRBV24-1	TRBJ1-2	NA	NA	CATSDSGYGYTF	TGTGCCACCAGTGATTCAGGGTATGGCTACACCTTC
TRBV6-5	TRBJ1-1	NA	NA	CASSYSPTPNTEAFF	TGTGCCAGCAGTTACTCCCCAACTCCAAACACTGAAGCTTTCTTT
TRBV28	TRBJ1-1	NA	NA	CASSTLGQSTEAFF	TGTGCCAGCAGCACCTTAGGACAGAGCACTGAAGCTTTCTTT
TRBV24-1	TRBJ1-2	NA	NA	CATSLTDNYGYTF	TGTGCCACCAGTTTAACAGATAACTATGGCTACACCTTC
TRBV30	TRBJ2-1	NA	TRBD2	CAWSVPSGRKFF	TGTGCCTGGAGTGTACCTAGCGGGAGAAAGTTCTTC
TRBV18	TRBJ2-3	NA	TRBD2	CASSPIGLAGGPFYKDTQYF	TGTGCCAGCTCACCAATAGGGCTAGCGGGAGGGCCATTTTATAAAGATACGCAGTATTTT
TRBV28	TRBJ2-3	NA	NA	CASSLRLDTQYF	TGTGCCAGCAGTCTCCGACTAGATACGCAGTATTTT
TRBV6-1	TRBJ2-2	NA	TRBD2	CASSEGLAVNTGELFF	TGTGCCAGCAGTGAAGGGCTAGCGGTGAACACCGGGGAGCTGTTTTTT